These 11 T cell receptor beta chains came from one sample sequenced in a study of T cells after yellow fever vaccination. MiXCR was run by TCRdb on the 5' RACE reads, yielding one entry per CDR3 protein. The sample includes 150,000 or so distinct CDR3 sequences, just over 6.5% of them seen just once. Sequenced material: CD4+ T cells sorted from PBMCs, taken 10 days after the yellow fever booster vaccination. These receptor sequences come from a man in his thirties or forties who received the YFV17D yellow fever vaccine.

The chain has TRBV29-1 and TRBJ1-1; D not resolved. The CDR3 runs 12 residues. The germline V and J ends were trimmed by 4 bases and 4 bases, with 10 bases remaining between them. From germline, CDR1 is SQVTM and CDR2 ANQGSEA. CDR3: CSVVRMTTEAFF. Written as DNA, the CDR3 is TGCAGCGTTGTACGTATGACCACTGAAGCTTTCTTT.

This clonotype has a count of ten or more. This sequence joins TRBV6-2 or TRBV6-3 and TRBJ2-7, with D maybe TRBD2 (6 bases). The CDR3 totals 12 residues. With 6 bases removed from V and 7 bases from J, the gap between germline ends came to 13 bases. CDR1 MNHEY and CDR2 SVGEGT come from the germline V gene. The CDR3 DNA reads TGTGCCAGCAGCCGACTAGGATTGGAGCAGTACTTC. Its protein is CASSRLGLEQYF.

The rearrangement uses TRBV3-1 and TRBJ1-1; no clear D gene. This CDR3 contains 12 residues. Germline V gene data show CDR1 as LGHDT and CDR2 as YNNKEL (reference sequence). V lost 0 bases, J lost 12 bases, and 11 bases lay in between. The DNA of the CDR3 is TGTGCCAGCAGCCAAGATACCCGGGCCCCTTTCTTT. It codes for CASSQDTRAPFF.

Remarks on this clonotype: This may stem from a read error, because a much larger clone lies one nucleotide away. The CDR3: CASSVVSGVNTGELFF. The CDR3 nucleotides are TGTGCCAGCAGCGTAGTTAGCGGGGTGAACACCGGGGAGCTGTTTTTT. The chain combines TRBV9 with TRBJ2-2, with 8 bases aligning to TRBD2. Germline values: CDR1 SGDLS, CDR2 YYNGEE. CDR3 length: 16 residues. V lost 0 bases and J lost 1; bases outside the gene matches: 2.

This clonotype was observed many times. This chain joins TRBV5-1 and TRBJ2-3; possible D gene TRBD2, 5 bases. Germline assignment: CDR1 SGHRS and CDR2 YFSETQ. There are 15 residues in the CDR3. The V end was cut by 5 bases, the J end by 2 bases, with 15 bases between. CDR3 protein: CASRQLGGPTDTQYF. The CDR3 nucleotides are TGCGCCAGCAGACAACTAGGCGGGCCCACAGATACGCAGTATTTT.

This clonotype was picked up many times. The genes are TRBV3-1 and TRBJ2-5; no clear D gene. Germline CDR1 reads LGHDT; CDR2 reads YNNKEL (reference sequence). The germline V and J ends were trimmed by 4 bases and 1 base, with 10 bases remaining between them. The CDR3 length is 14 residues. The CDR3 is CASSRWAIQETQYF. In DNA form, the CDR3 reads TGTGCCAGCAGCCGGTGGGCCATCCAAGAGACCCAGTACTTC.

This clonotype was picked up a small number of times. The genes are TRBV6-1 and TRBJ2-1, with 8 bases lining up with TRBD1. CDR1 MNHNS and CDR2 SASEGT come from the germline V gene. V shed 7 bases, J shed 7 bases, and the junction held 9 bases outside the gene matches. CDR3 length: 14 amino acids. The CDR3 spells CASTFLQGGNEQFF. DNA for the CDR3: TGTGCCAGCACATTTTTACAGGGGGGAAATGAGCAGTTCTTC.

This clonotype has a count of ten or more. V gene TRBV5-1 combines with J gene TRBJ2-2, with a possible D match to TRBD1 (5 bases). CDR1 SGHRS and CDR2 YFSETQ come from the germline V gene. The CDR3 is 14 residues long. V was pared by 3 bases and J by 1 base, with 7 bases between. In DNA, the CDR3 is TGCGCCAGCAGCTCGACAGAGAACACCGGGGAGCTGTTTTTT. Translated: CASSSTENTGELFF. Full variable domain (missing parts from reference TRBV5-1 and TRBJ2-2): KAGVTQTPRYLIKTRGQQVTLSCSPISGHRSVSWYQQTPGQGLQFLFEYFSETQRNKGNFPGRFSGRQFSNSRSEMNVSTLELGDSALYLCASSSTENTGELFFGEGSRLTVL.

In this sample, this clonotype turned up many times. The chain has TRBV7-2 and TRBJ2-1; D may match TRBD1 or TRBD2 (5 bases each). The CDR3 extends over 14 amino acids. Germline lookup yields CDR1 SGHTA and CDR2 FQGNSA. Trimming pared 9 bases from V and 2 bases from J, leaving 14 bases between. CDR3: CASTLPGPYNEQFF. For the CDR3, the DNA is TGTGCCAGTACGTTACCGGGACCCTACAATGAGCAGTTCTTC.

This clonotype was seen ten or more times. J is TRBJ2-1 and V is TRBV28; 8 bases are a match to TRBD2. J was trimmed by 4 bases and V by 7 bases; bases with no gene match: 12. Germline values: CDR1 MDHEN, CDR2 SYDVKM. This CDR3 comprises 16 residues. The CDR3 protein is CASISSGTSSYNEQFF. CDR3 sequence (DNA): TGTGCCAGCATCTCTTCGGGGACTAGTTCTTACAATGAGCAGTTCTTC.

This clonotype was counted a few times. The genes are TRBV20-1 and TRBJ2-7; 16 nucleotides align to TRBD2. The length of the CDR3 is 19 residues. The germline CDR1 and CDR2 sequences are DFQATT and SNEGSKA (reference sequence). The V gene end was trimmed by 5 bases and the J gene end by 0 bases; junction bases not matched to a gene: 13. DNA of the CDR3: TGCAGTGCTGCCCGACTTCCCGGGACTAGCGGGAGGGCCTCCTACGAGCAGTACTTC. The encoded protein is CSAARLPGTSGRASYEQYF.